Listed below are T cell receptor beta chains from one sample, sequenced in a study of blood T cell repertoires in COVID-19. TCRdb's table, derived via immunoSEQ multiplex PCR, lists solely in-frame clones and lacks some. The profile covers tens of thousands of clones, with roughly 89% appearing a single time and about 1.4% taken by the ten largest. Sequencing input: peripheral blood. The receptors originated from a man aged 45-60 years with acute or convalescent COVID-19. Each CDR3 is given with its conserved first and last residue. A D gene is named only where the DNA matches it firmly. Rows give clone size only sometimes, using once, few, many, or a class for an expanded clone.

J | size | D | V | CDR3 | DNA
TRBJ1-1 | - | TRBD1 | TRBV10-3 | CAISESDRGREAFF | TGTGCCATCAGTGAGTCAGACAGGGGCCGTGAAGCTTTCTTT
TRBJ1-5 | - | - | TRBV21-1 | CASIQRGTGGIGDQPQHF | TGTGCCAGCATCCAAAGAGGGACAGGGGGGATAGGGGATCAGCCCCAGCATTTT
TRBJ1-6 | - | TRBD1 | TRBV2 | CASTQEGALPLHF | TGTGCCAGCACCCAAGAGGGGGCCCTGCCCCTCCACTTT
TRBJ1-2 | - | TRBD1 | TRBV19 | CASSETGTYGYTF | TGTGCCAGTAGTGAGACAGGGACCTATGGCTACACCTTC
TRBJ2-2 | - | TRBD1 | TRBV7-2 | CASSPDRVGTGELFF | TGTGCCAGCAGCCCCGACAGGGTCGGGACCGGGGAGCTGTTTTTT
TRBJ1-1 | - | - | TRBV6-2/TRBV6-3 | CASIPAVEAFF | TGTGCCAGCATCCCGGCGGTAGAAGCTTTCTTT
TRBJ1-4 | - | TRBD1 | TRBV18 | CASSQDRGREKLFF | TGTGCCAGCTCACAGGACAGGGGAAGGGAAAAACTGTTTTTT
TRBJ2-5 | - | TRBD1 | TRBV9 | CASSPQGAQETQYF | TGTGCCAGCAGCCCCCAGGGGGCTCAAGAGACCCAGTACTTC
TRBJ1-5 | - | TRBD1 | TRBV6-2/TRBV6-3 | CASSFRDRGSKNPSQPQHF | TGTGCCAGCAGTTTCCGGGACAGGGGTTCTAAAAACCCCAGCCAGCCCCAGCATTTT
TRBJ2-7 | - | - | TRBV5-4 | CASSLGPRPGDGEQYF | TGTGCCAGCAGCTTGGGGCCTAGGCCAGGGGATGGGGAGCAGTACTTC
TRBJ1-2 | few | - | TRBV3-1/TRBV3-2 | CASSPDNLNYGYTF | TGTGCCAGCAGCCCGGACAACCTTAACTATGGCTACACCTTC
TRBJ2-7 | few | - | TRBV6-5 | CASAKQGSSYEQYF | TGTGCCAGCGCCAAACAGGGAAGCTCCTACGAGCAGTACTTC
TRBJ1-4 | - | - | TRBV19 | CASSQRISGTRNEKLFF | TGTGCCAGTAGTCAACGGATCAGCGGGACAAGGAATGAAAAACTGTTTTTT
TRBJ2-1 | - | - | TRBV28 | CASSSRTRSYNEQFF | TGTGCCAGCAGTTCACGGACTCGATCCTACAATGAGCAGTTCTTC
TRBJ2-2 | - | TRBD1 | TRBV29-1 | CSVGAGGAIYTGELFF | TGCAGCGTCGGGGCAGGGGGCGCGATCTACACCGGGGAGCTGTTTTTT
TRBJ2-7 | few | TRBD1 | TRBV6-4 | CASSRDRGYEQYF | TGTGCCAGCAGTCGGGACAGGGGCTACGAGCAGTACTTC
TRBJ2-5 | - | TRBD1 | TRBV28 | CASRSGQGTQYF | TGTGCCAGCAGATCAGGACAGGGGACCCAGTACTTC
TRBJ2-7 | - | - | TRBV5-1 | CASSLASGVAPYEQYF | TGCGCCAGCAGCTTGGCCTCGGGGGTGGCCCCCTACGAGCAGTACTTC
TRBJ2-7 | - | TRBD1 | TRBV5-6 | CASRGQGPYEQYF | TGTGCCAGCAGGGGACAGGGTCCCTACGAGCAGTACTTC
TRBJ1-4 | - | - | TRBV28 | CASSLVRILNEKLFF | TGTGCCAGCAGTTTAGTCAGGATCCTTAATGAAAAACTGTTTTTT
TRBJ2-7 | - | - | TRBV27 | CASSYDPGEGNEQYF | TGTGCCAGCAGTTATGACCCGGGAGAGGGGAACGAGCAGTACTTC
TRBJ1-5 | - | TRBD1 | TRBV6-2/TRBV6-3 | CASSWEGTGPTSNQPQHF | TGTGCCAGCAGTTGGGAGGGGACAGGACCCACTAGCAATCAGCCCCAGCATTTT
TRBJ1-2 | - | - | TRBV3-1/TRBV3-2 | CASSQVEGSGGYTF | TGTGCCAGCAGCCAAGTTGAAGGGAGCGGAGGCTACACCTTC
TRBJ1-5 | - | - | TRBV18 | CASSPGGSQPQHF | TGTGCCAGCTCACCAGGGGGCAGTCAGCCCCAGCATTTT
TRBJ2-1 | few | - | TRBV27 | CASSRAVSSYNEQFF | TGTGCCAGCAGTCGAGCTGTTAGCTCCTACAATGAGCAGTTCTTC
TRBJ1-4 | once | - | TRBV9 | CASSVGPGTNEKLFF | TGTGCCAGCAGCGTAGGGCCAGGAACTAATGAAAAACTGTTTTTT
TRBJ1-5 | - | - | TRBV5-6 | CASSRRQAVSNQPQHF | TGTGCCAGCAGCCGCCGACAGGCGGTAAGCAATCAGCCCCAGCATTTT
TRBJ1-1 | - | TRBD1 | TRBV7-2 | CASSSTDRVLGF | TGTGCCAGCAGCTCCACCGACAGGGTTTTGGGCTTT
TRBJ2-5 | - | - | TRBV4-3 | CASSQSSSGVETQYF | TGCGCCAGCAGCCAATCTAGCTCGGGGGTTGAGACCCAGTACTTC
TRBJ2-7 | few | TRBD2 | TRBV18 | CASSPMASGSIHEQYF | TGTGCCAGCTCACCAATGGCTAGCGGGAGTATCCACGAGCAGTACTTC
TRBJ1-6 | - | - | TRBV24-1 | CATLGRELSSYNSPLHF | TGTGCCACCTTGGGACGGGAGCTCAGCTCCTATAATTCACCCCTCCACTTT
TRBJ1-4 | - | - | TRBV3-1/TRBV3-2 | CASSQDRGEANEKLFF | TGTGCCAGCAGCCAAGATCGGGGGGAAGCTAATGAAAAACTGTTTTTT
TRBJ1-2 | - | TRBD1 | TRBV5-4 | CASSPKSSPGQGVSGYTF | TGTGCCAGCAGCCCCAAGAGCTCTCCGGGACAGGGAGTAAGTGGCTACACCTTC
TRBJ2-3 | - | - | TRBV4-3 | CASSQELREDPPDTQYF | TGCGCCAGCAGCCAAGAACTGAGGGAGGACCCGCCAGATACGCAGTATTTT